This TCR beta chain was identified during a study of blood T cell repertoires in COVID-19. Repertoires were generated with immunoSEQ multiplex PCR, while TCRdb's copy carries only in-frame clones and drops some. The sample contains 100,000 to 130,000 clones, roughly 90% of which appear only once. Germline V gene sequence: CDR1 SGHVS, CDR2 FNYEAQ. This CDR3 has 13 residues. Trimming took 0 bases from V and 7 from J, leaving 10 bases between them. This clonotype was sampled from a man between 40 and 49 years old with active or convalescent COVID-19. Sequences were obtained from peripheral blood. The rearrangement links TRBV7-6 to TRBJ2-7; TRBD2 might be the D (5 bases). The CDR3 spells CASSLARRGEQYF. The CDR3 DNA is TGTGCCAGCAGCTTAGCGAGGCGCGGGGAGCAGTACTTC.